Sequencing of this T cell receptor beta chain was carried out in a study of T cell changes during pregnancy in multiple sclerosis. Germline loops: CDR1 MNHEY, CDR2 SVGAGI. The CDR3 is 16 residues long. V was trimmed by 0 bases and J by 1 base, leaving 10 bases between them. Sequencing used immunoSEQ multiplex PCR; TCRdb keeps in-frame clones, though not all of them. The sample carries under 75,000 clones, around 90% recorded once. The sequencing used peripheral blood, collected in the third trimester of pregnancy. The chain links TRBV6-5 to TRBJ1-3, with D perhaps matching TRBD1 (6 bases). The clonotype was recovered from a female donor in good health, enrolled as a control in a pregnancy study. The CDR3 here is CASSYSGQSSGNTIYF. The CDR3 DNA sequence: TGTGCCAGCAGTTACTCCGGACAGAGTTCTGGAAACACCATATATTTT.